A single sample is the source of the 26 T cell receptor beta chains below, sequenced in a study of T cell clonality in common variable immunodeficiency. Study results and caveats: In common variable immunodeficiency, TCR beta chains reportedly carried fewer deletions and N-nucleotide insertions.

Clones were sequenced by immunoSEQ multiplex PCR, and TCRdb holds only the in-frame ones, with some missing. The repertoire consists of roughly 5,000 clones, none detected only once. Their cognate antigens are unknown. The sequenced sample consisted of peripheral blood mononuclear cells. All receptors come from a human donor with common variable immunodeficiency.

Turning to this clone: The observed sequence ends 3 residues before the CDR3 terminus, with the missing tail filled in from the germline J gene. The chain combines TRBV5-6 with TRBJ2-7; 9 bases line up with TRBD2. Trimming removed 4 bases from V and 2 bases from J; junction bases left unmatched: 7. Germline V lookup: CDR1 SGHDT, CDR2 YYEEEE. This CDR3 is 15 amino acids long. CDR3 region: CASSTGTSRTYEQYF. The sequenced CDR3 bases are TGTGCCAGCAGCACGGGGACTAGCCGTACCTACGAG.

A remark on this clone: The read comes to an end 3 residues before the CDR3 does, leaving the germline J gene to fill in the end. J is TRBJ2-1 and V is TRBV6-2 or TRBV6-3; 7 bases match TRBD2. The germline V gene encodes CDR1 MNHEY and CDR2 SVGEGT. The CDR3 covers 13 residues. V shed 8 bases and J 3 bases; nucleotides not matched to a gene: 4. The sequenced part of the CDR3 DNA is TGTGCCAGCGGGTGGGGGGGCTACAATGAG. Encoded protein: CASGWGGYNE. The whole CDR3 protein is CASGWGGYNEQFF.

With respect to this clone: The sequenced fragment ends 3 residues before the CDR3 boundary, so the rest is inferred from the germline J gene. The V call is TRBV19, the J call TRBJ2-7; a weak D match, TRBD2 (6 bases). The CDR3 contains 15 residues. Germline CDR1 and CDR2: LNHDA and SQIVND (reference sequence). The V end was cut by 5 bases, the J end by 0 bases, with 14 bases between. Partial CDR3 DNA: TGTGCCAGTAGTTACGGACGGGGGAGCTCCTACGAG. The encoded protein is CASSYGRGSSYE. The whole CDR3 region reads CASSYGRGSSYEQYF.

This clone is medium-sized. The read falls 3 residues short of the CDR3 end, and the missing part is taken from the germline J gene. This chain links TRBV9 with TRBJ2-6; D not resolved. This CDR3 is 15 amino acids long. Germline V gene sequence: CDR1 SGDLS, CDR2 YYNGEE. V dropped 6 bases and J dropped 0 bases, with 10 bases sitting between them. The CDR3 is CASTPPISGANVLTF. CDR3 DNA (partial): TGTGCCAGCACCCCCCCCATCTCTGGGGCCAACGTC.

A word on this clone: Sequencing ends 3 residues short of the CDR3 end; the germline J gene provides the rest. The chain carries TRBV7-2 and TRBJ1-2; D unclear. The CDR3 totals 12 residues. Germline-derived CDR1 and CDR2 are SGHTA and FQGNSA. CDR3 DNA (partial): TGTGCCAGCAGGCGGCCTGCGCGGGGC. Translation gives CASRRPARG. The CDR3 as a whole reads CASRRPARGYTF.

CDR3 DNA (partial): TGCAGTGCTCCAACTCGGACTAGCGGGACCTACGAG. This translates into CSAPTRTSGTYE. The full-length CDR3 reads as CSAPTRTSGTYEQYF. This rearrangement joins TRBV20-1 to TRBJ2-7; 12 bases are shared with TRBD2. The read is 3 residues too short to cover the CDR3 end, so that end is filled in from the germline J gene. The CDR3 is 15 residues long. Germline V gene sequence: CDR1 DFQATT, CDR2 SNEGSKA (reference sequence). The junction had 7 bases not matched to a gene; V was cut back by 5 bases and J by 2 bases.

Incomplete CDR3 DNA: TGTGCCAGCAGCCCCGACAGCGGGGGGTTCGAG. This translates into CASSPDSGGFE. The full CDR3 is CASSPDSGGFEQYF. This chain uses TRBV7-2 with TRBJ2-7; 9 nucleotides align to TRBD2. With the read ending 3 residues before the CDR3 end, the germline J gene is used to fill in that end. The CDR3 sequence is 14 residues long. Looked up from germline, CDR1 is SGHTA and CDR2 is FQGNSA. With V trimmed by 5 bases and J by 6 bases, 8 bases remained unmatched.

This clone was seen more than once but under ten times. The observed sequence ends 3 residues before the CDR3 terminus, with the missing tail filled in from the germline J gene. J is TRBJ2-5 and V is TRBV5-1, with 8 positions matching TRBD1. V lost 3 bases, J lost 5 bases, and 12 bases stayed unmatched. The germline CDR1 and CDR2 sequences are SGHRS and YFSETQ. This CDR3 is built from 16 residues. CDR3 region: CASSSEAAGGGETQYF. The sequenced part of the CDR3 DNA is TGCGCCAGCAGCTCGGAGGCGGCAGGGGGCGGGGAGACC.

This clone was seen only a few times. The CDR3 end lies 3 residues beyond the end of the read and is filled in from the germline J gene. The genes are TRBV18 and TRBJ2-2, with 8 bases fitting TRBD1. Germline CDR1 KGHSH, CDR2 LQKENI. V dropped 3 bases and J dropped 6; count of bases not matched to a gene: 3. This CDR3 region has 14 residues. CDR3 sequence: CASSPNRGAGELFF. The sequenced CDR3 bases are TGTGCCAGCTCACCGAACAGGGGGGCCGGGGAG. Full variable domain (missing parts from reference TRBV18 and TRBJ2-2): NAGVMQNPRHLVRRRGQEARLRCSPMKGHSHVYWYRQLPEEGLKFMVYLQKENIIDESGMPKERFSAEFPKEGPSILRIQQVVRGDSAAYFCASSPNRGAGELFFGEGSRLTVL.

A note on this clone: The read ends 3 residues early relative to the CDR3; the germline J gene fills the gap. This chain joins TRBV6-1 and TRBJ2-7; TRBD2 matches 8 bases. Trimming took 1 base from V and 1 from J; bases not matched to a gene: 3. Germline V gene data show CDR1 as MNHNS and CDR2 as SASEGT. This CDR3 spans 15 amino acids. The CDR3 DNA, read in part, is TGTGCCAGCAGTGAAGTCGGGAGGGGTTCCTACGAG. Encoded protein: CASSEVGRGSYE. The complete CDR3 sequence is CASSEVGRGSYEQYF.

This clone turned up a few times. The read falls 3 residues short of the CDR3 end, and the missing part is taken from the germline J gene. The chain combines TRBV7-2 with TRBJ1-2; TRBD1 matches at 11 bases. The CDR3 extends over 15 amino acids. From germline, CDR1 is SGHTA and CDR2 FQGNSA. CDR3 region: CASSTPGQGELGYTF. CDR3 DNA (partial): TGTGCCAGCAGCACCCCGGGACAGGGGGAGTTGGGC.

Details on this clone: The sequence runs out 3 residues before the end of the CDR3; the remainder is reconstructed from the germline J gene. The chain has TRBV2 and TRBJ1-2; 9 nucleotides agree with TRBD1. From germline, CDR1 is SNHLY and CDR2 FYNNEI. The CDR3 totals 12 residues. With 4 bases clipped from V and 7 bases from J, the junction kept 1 base outside the gene matches. The sequenced part of the CDR3 DNA is TGTGCCAGCAGTGCACAGGGGGCTGGC. This sequence encodes CASSAQGAG. The whole CDR3 protein reads CASSAQGAGYTF.

As concerns this clone: Read data end 3 residues before the CDR3 end; the end is taken from the germline J gene. The gene calls are TRBV2 and TRBJ2-7; D unresolved. The CDR3 sequence is 12 residues long. CDR1 is SNHLY, CDR2 FYNNEI, per germline. V was trimmed by 3 bases and J by 3 bases, leaving 6 bases between them. CDR3 DNA, as far as it was read: TGTGCCAGCAGTGACCTCCGCTACGAG. It yields the protein CASSDLRYE. The full CDR3 reads CASSDLRYEQYF.

By share, this clone ranks as medium-sized. Sequencing ends 3 residues short of the CDR3 end; the germline J gene provides the rest. V usage is TRBV23-1 and J usage is TRBJ1-5; D is ambiguous. TRBV23-1 is an open reading frame, and its role is uncertain. The V gene lost 3 bases and the J gene lost 2 bases, with 5 bases spanning the gap. The CDR3 is 13 amino acids. The chain's CDR3 is CASSQQGNQPQHF. CDR3 DNA (partial): TGCGCCAGCAGTCAGCAGGGCAATCAGCCC.

Of note for this clone: The observed sequence ends 3 residues before the CDR3 terminus, with the missing tail filled in from the germline J gene. The chain carries TRBV19 and TRBJ2-7; D might be TRBD2 (6 bases). The V gene's germline CDR1 is LNHDA and CDR2 SQIVND (reference sequence). The CDR3 runs 14 residues. The germline V and J ends were trimmed by 5 bases and 3 bases, with 14 bases remaining between them. The CDR3 DNA, read in part, is TGTGCCAGTAGTCTCGGGACTTACGGCTACGAG. Its protein is CASSLGTYGYE. From start to end, the CDR3 is CASSLGTYGYEQYF.

This clone was seen at least ten times. The read halts 3 residues ahead of the CDR3 end, with the missing end drawn from the germline J gene. The genes are TRBV29-1 and TRBJ2-5; 8 positions match TRBD1. With V trimmed by 4 bases and J by 4 bases, 8 bases remained unmatched. The V gene's germline CDR1 is SQVTM and CDR2 ANQGSEA. The CDR3 loop spans 14 amino acids. The CDR3 protein is CSVGGPTGGETQYF. The DNA read from the CDR3 is TGCAGCGTTGGGGGGCCTACAGGGGGAGAGACC. Variable domain in full (rest from reference TRBV29-1 and TRBJ2-5): SAVISQKPSRDICQRGTSLTIQCQVDSQVTMMFWYRQQPGQSLTLIATANQGSEATYESGFVIDKFPISRPNLTFSTLTVSNMSPEDSSIYLCSVGGPTGGETQYFGPGTRLLVL.

This clone was counted a few times. The missing CDR3 end, 3 residues past where the read stops, is filled in from the germline J gene. This chain uses TRBV7-9 with TRBJ2-3; weak D call: TRBD2 (7 bases). Germline loops: CDR1 SEHNR, CDR2 FQNEAQ (reference sequence). Trimming cost V 5 bases and J 4 bases, with 16 bases left between them. The CDR3 runs to 15 residues. The CDR3 DNA, read in part, is TGTGCCAGCAGCCCGATGGGGGGGGCTGCAGATACG. Translated: CASSPMGGAADT. The entire CDR3 reads CASSPMGGAADTQYF.

In this sample, this clone turned up many times. The observed sequence ends 3 residues before the CDR3 terminus, with the missing tail filled in from the germline J gene. The chain links TRBV7-9 to TRBJ2-1, with 10 nucleotides matching TRBD2. Germline lookup yields CDR1 SEHNR and CDR2 FQNEAQ (reference sequence). The CDR3 extends over 15 amino acids. V was clipped by 5 bases and J by 5 bases; unmatched bases: 6. The part of the CDR3 DNA that was read is TGTGCCAGCAGCCACAGCGGGGGGGCCAACAATGAG. This codes for CASSHSGGANNE. The whole CDR3 protein reads CASSHSGGANNEQFF.

As regards this clone: The read ends 3 residues shy of where the CDR3 ends; the end is completed using the germline J gene. The chain uses TRBV7-2 and TRBJ2-3, with TRBD2 as a possible D gene (7 bases). The CDR3 has 15 amino acids. Germline V gene data show CDR1 as SGHTA and CDR2 as FQGNSA. V lost 3 bases and J lost 7, with 17 bases in between. CDR3 protein: CASSFGGPGSYTQYF. The CDR3 DNA, read in part, is TGTGCCAGCAGCTTCGGGGGGCCAGGCTCGTATACG.

Within the sample, this clone is medium-sized (0.01 to 0.1%). The read gets to within 3 residues of the CDR3 end, and the germline J gene fills in the rest. The chain employs TRBV29-1 and TRBJ2-7; 9 nucleotides align to TRBD1. In germline, CDR1 is SQVTM, CDR2 ANQGSEA. V shed 4 bases, J shed 2 bases, and the junction held 6 bases outside the gene matches. This CDR3 is built from 14 residues. The CDR3 loop is CSVGTGTGPYEQYF. CDR3 DNA (partial): TGCAGCGTTGGGACCGGGACAGGGCCCTACGAG.

Of note for this clone: The sequence runs out 3 residues before the end of the CDR3; the remainder is reconstructed from the germline J gene. This chain links TRBV19 with TRBJ2-5, with a tentative D call TRBD2 (6 bases). The V gene's germline CDR1 is LNHDA and CDR2 SQIVND (reference sequence). V dropped 3 bases and J dropped 4 bases, with 12 bases sitting between them. CDR3 size: 14 residues. CDR3 protein: CASSILGGGETQYF. The DNA read from the CDR3 is TGTGCCAGTAGTATCCTCGGGGGAGGAGAGACC.

This clone was seen more than once but under ten times. The observed sequence ends 3 residues before the CDR3 terminus, with the missing tail filled in from the germline J gene. This sequence joins TRBV6-1 and TRBJ1-5; 9 bases agree with TRBD1. CDR3 size: 15 residues. J lost 7 bases, V lost 3 bases, and 7 bases had no gene match. Looked up from germline, CDR1 is MNHNS and CDR2 is SASEGT. The CDR3 bases that were read are TGTGCCAGCAGTGACCAACAGGGGGCCGGGCAGCCC. It specifies CASSDQQGAGQP. Given in full, the CDR3 is CASSDQQGAGQPQHF.

About this clone: The read ends 3 residues before the CDR3 terminus; that terminus is restored from the germline J gene. The chain uses TRBV7-9 and TRBJ2-3; possibly TRBD2 for D (6 bases). With 2 bases removed from V and 0 bases from J, the gap between germline ends came to 9 bases. Germline values: CDR1 SEHNR, CDR2 FQNEAQ (reference sequence). The CDR3 totals 15 residues. This CDR3 is CASSLTGTSTDTQYF. CDR3 DNA, as far as it was read: TGTGCCAGCAGCTTAACTGGGACTAGCACAGATACG. Full variable domain (rest looked up from reference TRBV7-9 and TRBJ2-3): DTGVSQNPRHKITKRGQNVTFRCDPISEHNRLYWYRQTLGQGPEFLTYFQNEAQLEKSRLLSDRFSAERPKGSFSTLEIQRTEQGDSAMYLCASSLTGTSTDTQYFGPGTRLTVL.

On this clone: The read ends 3 residues shy of where the CDR3 ends; the end is completed using the germline J gene. This chain connects TRBV5-1 to TRBJ2-1, with 10 nucleotides matching TRBD2. The germline gives CDR1 SGHRS, CDR2 YFSETQ. The CDR3 sequence is 15 residues long. V lost 6 bases, J lost 4 bases, and 7 bases stayed unmatched. Incomplete CDR3 DNA: TGCGCCAGCACCTCTAGCGGGAGTAGGTACAATGAG. This codes for CASTSSGSRYNE. In full, the CDR3 reads CASTSSGSRYNEQFF.

Comment on this clone: The read gets to within 3 residues of the CDR3 end, and the germline J gene fills in the rest. V and J are TRBV18 and TRBJ2-7; 11 bases match TRBD2. Germline trimming cut 3 bases from V and 4 bases from J; bases unmatched to any gene: 5. Germline assignment: CDR1 KGHSH and CDR2 LQKENI. The CDR3 consists of 15 residues. CDR3 DNA, as far as it was read: TGTGCCAGCTCACCGGAGACTAGCGGGGTATACGAG. This translates into CASSPETSGVYE. The complete CDR3 sequence is CASSPETSGVYEQYF.

This clone came up a few times. The sequence runs out 3 residues before the end of the CDR3; the remainder is reconstructed from the germline J gene. The chain recombines TRBV7-2 with TRBJ1-1, with D tentatively TRBD1 (5 bases). The CDR3 consists of 13 residues. V gave up 4 bases and J gave up 5 bases, with 11 bases separating them. The germline V gene encodes CDR1 SGHTA and CDR2 FQGNSA. The CDR3 reads CASSSNGGTEAFF. The DNA read from the CDR3 is TGTGCCAGCAGCTCAAACGGGGGGACTGAA. The variable domain in full, completed from reference TRBV7-2 and TRBJ1-1, reads GAGVSQSPSNKVTEKGKDVELRCDPISGHTALYWYRQSLGQGLEFLIYFQGNSAPDKSGLPSDRFSAERTGGSVSTLTIQRTQQEDSAVYLCASSSNGGTEAFFGQGTRLTVV.